The text below deals with one T cell receptor (beta chain). The antigen is unknown. Method: immunoSEQ multiplex PCR; TCRdb's copy keeps in-frame clones and lacks some. The sample contains some 170,000 clones, around 90% of which appear only once. The source of the sample is a study of T cell responses to AZD1222 COVID-19 vaccine. The study's findings and limits: Donors were mostly white British, more females; clonal diversity possibly underestimated. Reportedly, nearly half of unique spike TCRs recognized epitopes outside B.1.351/B.1.1.7 mutations. Spike was spanned by vaccine-associated CD4 TCRs, which were dominant at 160-218 and 743-854.

This material consisted of peripheral blood, taken 28 days after the second dose of the MenACWY control vaccine. This sequence originates from an adult who received the MenACWY meningococcal vaccine as a control.

The CDR3 bases are TGCGCCAGCAGCCAAGATCCTAGCCCAGGCAGTCAGCCCCAGCATTTT. Amino acids: CASSQDPSPGSQPQHF. This sequence joins TRBV4-3 and TRBJ1-5; no definite D call. V lost 0 bases, J lost 6 bases, and 15 bases lay in between. CDR3 length: 16 residues. Germline assignment: CDR1 LGHNA and CDR2 YSLEER.